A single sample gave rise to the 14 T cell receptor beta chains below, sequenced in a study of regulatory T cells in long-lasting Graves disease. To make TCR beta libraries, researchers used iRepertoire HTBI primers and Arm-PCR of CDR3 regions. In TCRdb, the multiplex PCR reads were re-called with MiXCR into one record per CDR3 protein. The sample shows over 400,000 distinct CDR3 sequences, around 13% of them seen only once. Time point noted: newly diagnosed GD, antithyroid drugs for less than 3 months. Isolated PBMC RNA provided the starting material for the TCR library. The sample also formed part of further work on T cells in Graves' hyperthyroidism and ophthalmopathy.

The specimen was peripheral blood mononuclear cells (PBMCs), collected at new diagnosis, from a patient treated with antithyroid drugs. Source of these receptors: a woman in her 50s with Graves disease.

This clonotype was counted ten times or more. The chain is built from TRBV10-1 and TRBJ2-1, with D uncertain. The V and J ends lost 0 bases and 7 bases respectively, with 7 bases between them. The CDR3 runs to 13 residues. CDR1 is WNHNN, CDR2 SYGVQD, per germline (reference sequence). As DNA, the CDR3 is TGCGCCAGCAGTGAGTCGATGATAAATGAGCAGTTCTTC. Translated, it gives CASSESMINEQFF.

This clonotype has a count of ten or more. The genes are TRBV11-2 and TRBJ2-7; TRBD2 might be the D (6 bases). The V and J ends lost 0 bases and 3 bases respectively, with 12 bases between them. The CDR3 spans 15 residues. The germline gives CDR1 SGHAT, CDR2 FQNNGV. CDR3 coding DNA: TGTGCCAGCAGCTTAGAAACTAGCAGGAGCTACGAGCAGTACTTC. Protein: CASSLETSRSYEQYF.

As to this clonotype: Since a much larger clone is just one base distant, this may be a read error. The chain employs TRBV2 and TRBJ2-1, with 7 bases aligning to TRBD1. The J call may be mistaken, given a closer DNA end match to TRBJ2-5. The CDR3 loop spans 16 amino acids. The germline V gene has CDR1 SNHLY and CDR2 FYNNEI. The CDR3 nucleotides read TGTGCCAGCAGAGCCGACAGGGACGTAGGGCACGAGACCCAGTACTTC. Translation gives CASRADRDVGHETQYF.

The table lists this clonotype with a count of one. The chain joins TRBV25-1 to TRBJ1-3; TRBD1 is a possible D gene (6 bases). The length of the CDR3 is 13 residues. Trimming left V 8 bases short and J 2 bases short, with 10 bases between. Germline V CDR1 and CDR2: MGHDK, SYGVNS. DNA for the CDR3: TGTGCCAGCCGCCCAGGGGCTGGAAACACCATATATTTT. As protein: CASRPGAGNTIYF.

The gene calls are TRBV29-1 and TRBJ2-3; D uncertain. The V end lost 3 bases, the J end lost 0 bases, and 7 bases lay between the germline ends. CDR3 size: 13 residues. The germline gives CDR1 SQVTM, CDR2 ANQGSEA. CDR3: CSVDPQSTDTQYF. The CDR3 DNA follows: TGCAGCGTTGACCCGCAAAGCACAGATACGCAGTATTTT.

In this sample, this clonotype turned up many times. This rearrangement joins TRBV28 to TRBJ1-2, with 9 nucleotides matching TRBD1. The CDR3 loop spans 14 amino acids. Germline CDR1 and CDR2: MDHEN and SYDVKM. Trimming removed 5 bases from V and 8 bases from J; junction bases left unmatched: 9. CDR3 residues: CASSTEGQGSGYTF. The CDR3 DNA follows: TGTGCCAGCAGTACGGAGGGACAGGGTAGCGGCTACACCTTC.

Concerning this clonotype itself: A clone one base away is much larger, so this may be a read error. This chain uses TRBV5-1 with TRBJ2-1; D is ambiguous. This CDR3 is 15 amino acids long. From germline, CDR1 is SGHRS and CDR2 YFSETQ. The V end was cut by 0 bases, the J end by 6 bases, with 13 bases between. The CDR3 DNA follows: TGCGCCAGCAGCTTGGCCCCACCTAATGCCAATGAGCAGTTCTTC. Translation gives CASSLAPPNANEQFF.

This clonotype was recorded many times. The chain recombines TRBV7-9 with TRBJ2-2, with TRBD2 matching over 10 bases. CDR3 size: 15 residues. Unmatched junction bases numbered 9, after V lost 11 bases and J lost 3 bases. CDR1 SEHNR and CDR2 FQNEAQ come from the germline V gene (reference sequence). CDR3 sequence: CAGQPLAGDTGELFF. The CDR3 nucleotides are TGTGCCGGACAGCCTCTAGCGGGAGACACCGGGGAGCTGTTTTTT. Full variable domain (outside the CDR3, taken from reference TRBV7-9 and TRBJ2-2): DTGVSQNPRHKITKRGQNVTFRCDPISEHNRLYWYRQTLGQGPEFLTYFQNEAQLEKSRLLSDRFSAERPKGSFSTLEIQRTEQGDSAMYLCAGQPLAGDTGELFFGEGSRLTVL.

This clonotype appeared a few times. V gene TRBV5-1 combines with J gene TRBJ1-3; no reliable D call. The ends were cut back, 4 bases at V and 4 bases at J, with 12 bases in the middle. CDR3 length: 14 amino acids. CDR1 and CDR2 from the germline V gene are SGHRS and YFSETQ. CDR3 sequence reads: CASSAGTDGNTIYF. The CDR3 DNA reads TGCGCCAGCAGCGCTGGTACAGACGGAAACACCATATATTTT.

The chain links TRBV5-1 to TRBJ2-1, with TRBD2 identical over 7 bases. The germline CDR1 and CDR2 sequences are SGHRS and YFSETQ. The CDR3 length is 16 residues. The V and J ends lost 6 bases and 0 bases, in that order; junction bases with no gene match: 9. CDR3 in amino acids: CASTWGGGSSYNEQFF. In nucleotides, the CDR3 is TGCGCCAGCACCTGGGGGGGGGGGAGCTCCTACAATGAGCAGTTCTTC. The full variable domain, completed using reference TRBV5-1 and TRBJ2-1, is KAGVTQTPRYLIKTRGQQVTLSCSPISGHRSVSWYQQTPGQGLQFLFEYFSETQRNKGNFPGRFSGRQFSNSRSEMNVSTLELGDSALYLCASTWGGGSSYNEQFFGPGTRLTVL.

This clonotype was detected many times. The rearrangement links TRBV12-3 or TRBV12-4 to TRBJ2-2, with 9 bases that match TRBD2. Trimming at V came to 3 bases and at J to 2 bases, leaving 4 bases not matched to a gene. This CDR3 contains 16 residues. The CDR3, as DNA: TGTGCCAGCAGTTTCCTAGCGGGGAGAAACACCGGGGAGCTGTTTTTT. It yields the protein CASSFLAGRNTGELFF.

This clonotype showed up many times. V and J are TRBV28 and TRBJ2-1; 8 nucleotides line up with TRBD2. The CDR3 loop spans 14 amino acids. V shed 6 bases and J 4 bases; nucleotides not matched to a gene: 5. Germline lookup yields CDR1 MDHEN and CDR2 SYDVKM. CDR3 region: CASRRGGNYNEQFF. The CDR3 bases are TGTGCCAGCAGACGGGGGGGGAATTACAATGAGCAGTTCTTC.

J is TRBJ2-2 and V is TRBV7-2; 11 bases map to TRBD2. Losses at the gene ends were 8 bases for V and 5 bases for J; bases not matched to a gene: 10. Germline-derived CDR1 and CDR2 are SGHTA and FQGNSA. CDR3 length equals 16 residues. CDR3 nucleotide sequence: TGTGCCAGCGGGGCCTCGGGACTAGCGGAAACCGGGGAGCTGTTTTTT. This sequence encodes CASGASGLAETGELFF.

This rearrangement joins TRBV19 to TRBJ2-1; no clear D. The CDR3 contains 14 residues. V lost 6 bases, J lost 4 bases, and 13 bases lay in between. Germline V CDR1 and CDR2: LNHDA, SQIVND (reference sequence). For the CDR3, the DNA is TGTGCCAGTAGACCCAGCGACAAGTACAATGAGCAGTTCTTC. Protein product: CASRPSDKYNEQFF.